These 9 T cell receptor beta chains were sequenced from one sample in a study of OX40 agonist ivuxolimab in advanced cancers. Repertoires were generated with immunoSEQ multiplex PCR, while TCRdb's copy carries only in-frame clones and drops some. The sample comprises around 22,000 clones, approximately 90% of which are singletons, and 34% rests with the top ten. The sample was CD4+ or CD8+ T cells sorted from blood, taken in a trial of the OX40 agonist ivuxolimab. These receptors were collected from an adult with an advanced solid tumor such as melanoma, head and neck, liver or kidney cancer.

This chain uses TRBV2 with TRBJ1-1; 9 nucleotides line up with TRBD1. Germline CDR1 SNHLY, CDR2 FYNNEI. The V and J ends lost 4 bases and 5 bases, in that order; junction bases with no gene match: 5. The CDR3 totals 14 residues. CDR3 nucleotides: TGTGCCAGCAGTGGAACCGACAGGGGGACTGAAGCTTTCTTT. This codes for CASSGTDRGTEAFF. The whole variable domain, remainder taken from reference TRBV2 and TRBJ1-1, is EPEVTQTPSHQVTQMGQEVILRCVPISNHLYFYWYRQILGQKVEFLVSFYNNEISEKSEIFDDQFSVERPDGSNFTLKIRSTKLEDSAMYFCASSGTDRGTEAFFGQGTRLTVV.

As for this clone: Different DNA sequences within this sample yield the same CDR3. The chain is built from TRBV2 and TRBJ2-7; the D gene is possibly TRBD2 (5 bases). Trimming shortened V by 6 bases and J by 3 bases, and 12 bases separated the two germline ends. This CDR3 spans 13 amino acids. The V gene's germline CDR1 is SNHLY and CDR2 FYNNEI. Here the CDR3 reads CASRGVGRYEQYF. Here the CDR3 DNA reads TGTGCCAGCAGGGGAGTAGGGCGCTACGAGCAGTACTTC.

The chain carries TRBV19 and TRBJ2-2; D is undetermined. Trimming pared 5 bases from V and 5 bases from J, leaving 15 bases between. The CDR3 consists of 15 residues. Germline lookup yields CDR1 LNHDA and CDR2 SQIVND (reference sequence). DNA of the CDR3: TGTGCCAGTAGTCCCCCAGAGAGTTGGACCGGGGAGCTGTTTTTT. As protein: CASSPPESWTGELFF.

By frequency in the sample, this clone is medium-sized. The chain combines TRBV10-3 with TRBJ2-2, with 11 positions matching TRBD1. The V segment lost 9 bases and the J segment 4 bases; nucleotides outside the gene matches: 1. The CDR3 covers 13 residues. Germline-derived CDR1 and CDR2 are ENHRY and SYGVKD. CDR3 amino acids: CAMGTGGTGELFF. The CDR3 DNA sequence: TGTGCCATGGGGACAGGGGGCACCGGGGAGCTGTTTTTT.

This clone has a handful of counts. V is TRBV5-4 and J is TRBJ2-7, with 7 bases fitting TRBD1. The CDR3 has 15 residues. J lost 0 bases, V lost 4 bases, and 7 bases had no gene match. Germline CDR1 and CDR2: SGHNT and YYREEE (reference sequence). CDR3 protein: CASSLDGQDSYEQYF. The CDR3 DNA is TGTGCCAGCAGCCTGGACGGACAGGACTCCTACGAGCAGTACTTC.

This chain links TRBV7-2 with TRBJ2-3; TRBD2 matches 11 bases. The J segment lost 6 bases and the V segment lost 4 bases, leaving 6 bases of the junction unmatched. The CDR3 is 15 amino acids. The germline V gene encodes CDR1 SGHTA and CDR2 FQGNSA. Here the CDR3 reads CASSSTLAGEDTQYF. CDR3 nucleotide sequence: TGTGCCAGCAGCTCAACACTAGCGGGAGAGGATACGCAGTATTTT.

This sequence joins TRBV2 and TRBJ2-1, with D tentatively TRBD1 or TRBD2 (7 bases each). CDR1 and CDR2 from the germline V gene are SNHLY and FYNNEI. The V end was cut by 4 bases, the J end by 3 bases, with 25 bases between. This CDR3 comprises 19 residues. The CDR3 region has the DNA TGTGCCAGCAGTGTGCCAAGGGGGCTAGCGGAAACCTACTACAATGAGCAGTTCTTC. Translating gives CASSVPRGLAETYYNEQFF.

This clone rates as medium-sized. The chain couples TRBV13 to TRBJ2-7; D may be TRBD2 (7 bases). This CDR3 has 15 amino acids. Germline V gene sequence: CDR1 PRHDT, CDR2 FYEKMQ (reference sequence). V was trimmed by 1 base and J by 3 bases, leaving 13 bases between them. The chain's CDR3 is CASSLEGGGGYEQYF. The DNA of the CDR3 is TGTGCCAGCAGCTTAGAAGGGGGGGGAGGCTACGAGCAGTACTTC.

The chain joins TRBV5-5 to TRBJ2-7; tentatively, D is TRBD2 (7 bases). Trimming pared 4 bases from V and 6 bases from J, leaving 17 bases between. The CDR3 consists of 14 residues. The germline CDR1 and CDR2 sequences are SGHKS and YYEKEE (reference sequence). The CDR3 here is CASSPETGGLEQYF. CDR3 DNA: TGTGCCAGCAGCCCGGAGACCGGGGGGCTCGAGCAGTACTTC.